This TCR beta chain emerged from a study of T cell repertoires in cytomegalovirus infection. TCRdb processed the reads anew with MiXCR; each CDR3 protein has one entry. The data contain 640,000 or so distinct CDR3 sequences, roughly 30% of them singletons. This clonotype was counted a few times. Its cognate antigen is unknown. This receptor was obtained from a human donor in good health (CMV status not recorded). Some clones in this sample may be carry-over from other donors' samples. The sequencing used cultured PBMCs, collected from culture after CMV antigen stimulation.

CDR3 sequence reads: CATSDLTHSPLHF. The CDR3 nucleotides read TGTGCCACCAGTGATTTGACCCATTCACCCCTCCACTTT. The chain has TRBV24-1 and TRBJ1-6; no clear D. Germline CDR1 reads KGHDR; CDR2 reads SFDVKD. Trimming removed 0 bases at V and 8 bases at J, with 4 bases between. The CDR3 covers 13 residues.